One sample yielded the 24 T cell receptor beta chains listed below, sequenced in a study of OX40 agonist ivuxolimab in advanced cancers. Generated by immunoSEQ multiplex PCR, the TCRdb table keeps only in-frame clones and is missing some. The data show roughly 54,000 clones, with about 89% seen just once and about 1.4% held by the top ten. The source was CD4+ or CD8+ T cells sorted from blood, collected in a trial of the OX40 agonist ivuxolimab. These receptor sequences come from an adult with an advanced solid tumor such as melanoma, head and neck, liver or kidney cancer.

The chain employs TRBV10-3 and TRBJ2-1; D may match TRBD1 or TRBD2 (5 bases each). The CDR3 is 14 amino acids. Germline CDR1 and CDR2: ENHRY and SYGVKD. Trimming cost V 4 bases and J 0 bases, with 7 bases left between them. The CDR3 here is CAISGGSSYNEQFF. The CDR3 DNA follows: TGTGCCATCAGTGGGGGGTCCTCCTACAATGAGCAGTTCTTC.

The rearrangement uses TRBV19 and TRBJ1-5, with 10 nucleotides matching TRBD1. Germline-derived CDR1 and CDR2 are LNHDA and SQIVND (reference sequence). With V trimmed by 2 bases and J by 4 bases, 2 bases remained unmatched. The CDR3 extends over 15 amino acids. This CDR3 is CASSIRDRGNQPQHF. CDR3 bases: TGTGCCAGTAGTATACGGGACAGGGGTAATCAGCCCCAGCATTTT. The full variable domain, its missing parts supplied by reference TRBV19 and TRBJ1-5, is DGGITQSPKYLFRKEGQNVTLSCEQNLNHDAMYWYRQDPGQGLRLIYYSQIVNDFQKGDIAEGYSVSREKKESFPLTVTSAQKNPTAFYLCASSIRDRGNQPQHFGDGTRLSIL.

The chain recombines TRBV2 with TRBJ1-5, with 9 bases fitting TRBD1. CDR1 is SNHLY, CDR2 FYNNEI, per germline. Trimming at V came to 11 bases and at J to 7 bases, leaving 9 bases not matched to a gene. This CDR3 spans 13 amino acids. CDR3 in amino acids: CAGSGTGKQPQHF. The CDR3 DNA follows: TGTGCCGGGTCGGGGACAGGGAAGCAGCCCCAGCATTTT.

V is TRBV18 and J is TRBJ2-7, with D tentatively TRBD2 (5 bases). Germline V gene lookup returns CDR1 KGHSH and CDR2 LQKENI. V gave up 4 bases and J gave up 6 bases, with 13 bases separating them. The CDR3 is 13 residues long. CDR3 bases: TGTGCCAGCTCACTGACACTAGATAGCGAGCAGTACTTC. It is translated as CASSLTLDSEQYF. Full variable domain (remainder filled in from reference TRBV18 and TRBJ2-7): NAGVMQNPRHLVRRRGQEARLRCSPMKGHSHVYWYRQLPEEGLKFMVYLQKENIIDESGMPKERFSAEFPKEGPSILRIQQVVRGDSAAYFCASSLTLDSEQYFGPGTRLTVT.

Details on this clone: The same CDR3 can be traced to other DNA sequences in this sample. V gene TRBV5-4 combines with J gene TRBJ2-1, with no clear D. The CDR3 loop spans 11 amino acids. Between the trimmed V and J ends, which lost 3 bases and 4 bases, there was a span of 2 bases. Per germline, CDR1 SGHNT and CDR2 YYREEE (reference sequence). This chain's CDR3 is CASSSYNEQFF. Here the CDR3 DNA reads TGTGCCAGCAGCTCGTACAATGAGCAGTTCTTC.

The chain couples TRBV6-1 to TRBJ2-1, with 8 bases aligning to TRBD1. V was clipped by 4 bases and J by 7 bases; unmatched bases: 9. The CDR3 covers 15 residues. Germline V gene sequence: CDR1 MNHNS, CDR2 SASEGT. CDR3 nucleotide sequence: TGTGCCAGCAGTGCCCGACAGGGGATAACGAATGAGCAGTTCTTC. Translating gives CASSARQGITNEQFF.

This sequence joins TRBV7-2 and TRBJ2-3; D might be TRBD1 or TRBD2, each matching 5 bases. Germline V lookup: CDR1 SGHTA, CDR2 FQGNSA. Trimming took off 4 bases at V and 0 bases at J, with 11 bases between the two ends. CDR3 size: 15 residues. The CDR3 DNA follows: TGTGCCAGCAGCTGGTCGGGGCTAAGCACAGATACGCAGTATTTT. This sequence encodes CASSWSGLSTDTQYF. Full variable domain (missing parts from reference TRBV7-2 and TRBJ2-3): GAGVSQSPSNKVTEKGKDVELRCDPISGHTALYWYRQSLGQGLEFLIYFQGNSAPDKSGLPSDRFSAERTGGSVSTLTIQRTQQEDSAVYLCASSWSGLSTDTQYFGPGTRLTVL.

This clone was detected only a few times. V gene TRBV19 combines with J gene TRBJ1-5, with D hard to call. Germline CDR1 is LNHDA and CDR2 is SQIVND (reference sequence). This CDR3 is 14 amino acids long. Trimming stripped 8 bases from V and 1 base from J, with 12 bases between. In DNA, the CDR3 is TGTGCCAGTCGCCAGAAGTCGAGCAATCAGCCCCAGCATTTT. This gives the protein CASRQKSSNQPQHF.

The rearrangement uses TRBV30 and TRBJ2-3; possible D gene TRBD2, 6 bases. Looked up from germline, CDR1 is GTSNPN and CDR2 is SVGIG (reference sequence). Trimming pared 1 base from V and 1 base from J, leaving 12 bases between. This CDR3 region has 15 residues. DNA of the CDR3: TGTGCCTGGAGTGCTTCTAGCGTCGGCACAGATACGCAGTATTTT. Its protein product is CAWSASSVGTDTQYF.

J is TRBJ2-7 and V is TRBV10-1; D may be TRBD1 (6 bases). V lost 5 bases, J lost 5 bases, and 13 bases lay in between. The CDR3 is 13 residues long. Germline lookup yields CDR1 WNHNN and CDR2 SYGVQD (reference sequence). The CDR3 is CASSRNRADEQYF. Here the CDR3 DNA reads TGCGCCAGCAGTCGGAACAGGGCAGACGAGCAGTACTTC.

The chain is built from TRBV19 and TRBJ2-3; perhaps TRBD2 as D (6 bases). This CDR3 comprises 16 residues. Germline CDR1 and CDR2: LNHDA and SQIVND (reference sequence). Trimming removed 7 bases from V and 0 bases from J, with 17 bases in between. The CDR3 protein is CASTFSGEISTDTQYF. The CDR3 coding sequence is TGTGCCAGTACTTTCTCGGGAGAGATAAGCACAGATACGCAGTATTTT. The full variable domain, with the rest looked up from reference TRBV19 and TRBJ2-3, is DGGITQSPKYLFRKEGQNVTLSCEQNLNHDAMYWYRQDPGQGLRLIYYSQIVNDFQKGDIAEGYSVSREKKESFPLTVTSAQKNPTAFYLCASTFSGEISTDTQYFGPGTRLTVL.

The chain employs TRBV6-5 and TRBJ2-5; 7 bases align to TRBD2. V shed 4 bases and J 1 base; nucleotides not matched to a gene: 0. The CDR3 covers 13 residues. Germline assignment: CDR1 MNHEY and CDR2 SVGAGI. The CDR3 spells CASSWEGQETQYF. For the CDR3, the DNA is TGTGCCAGCAGTTGGGAGGGCCAAGAGACCCAGTACTTC.

CDR3 coding DNA: TGTGCCAGCAGTACCCAAAACGGAGAGACCCAGTACTTC. It yields the protein CASSTQNGETQYF. V gene TRBV28 combines with J gene TRBJ2-5; D call uncertain. The CDR3 is made up of 13 amino acids. In germline, CDR1 is MDHEN, CDR2 SYDVKM. V lost 5 bases, J lost 4 bases, and 11 bases lay in between.

V and J are TRBV6-1 and TRBJ1-6; D remains unclear. Deletions cut 4 bases from V and 5 bases from J, with 9 bases between. The CDR3 sequence is 14 residues long. CDR1 is MNHNS, CDR2 SASEGT, per germline. DNA for the CDR3: TGTGCCAGCAGTGGAGGGTGGGATAATTCACCCCTCCACTTT. Translated, it gives CASSGGWDNSPLHF.

The gene calls are TRBV29-1 and TRBJ2-2, with 7 positions matching TRBD1. V shed 8 bases and J 5 bases; nucleotides not matched to a gene: 11. The CDR3 spans 14 residues. CDR1 is SQVTM, CDR2 ANQGSEA, per germline. CDR3 amino acids: CSTQKGAGTGELFF. The DNA of the CDR3 is TGCAGCACACAAAAGGGGGCAGGGACCGGGGAGCTGTTTTTT.

V and J are TRBV6-1 and TRBJ2-1; D unclear. Germline CDR1 is MNHNS and CDR2 is SASEGT. The ends were cut back, 0 bases at V and 4 bases at J, with 7 bases in the middle. The CDR3 spans 14 residues. In nucleotides, the CDR3 is TGTGCCAGCAGTGAAGCGTTACAGTACAATGAGCAGTTCTTC. Residues: CASSEALQYNEQFF.

This chain connects TRBV10-3 to TRBJ2-7; D uncertain. The CDR3 extends over 12 amino acids. CDR1 is ENHRY, CDR2 SYGVKD, per germline. Trimming took off 2 bases at V and 7 bases at J, with 9 bases between the two ends. The CDR3 region is CAISELPSEQYF. In nucleotides, the CDR3 is TGTGCCATCAGTGAGCTCCCCAGTGAGCAGTACTTC.

The DNA of the CDR3 is TGTGCCAGCAGTCCATCCCCGACAGGGGGGGAGACCCAGTACTTC. Translated: CASSPSPTGGETQYF. The chain links TRBV6-5 to TRBJ2-5; 9 bases are a match to TRBD1. J lost 5 bases, V lost 5 bases, and 9 bases had no gene match. This CDR3 comprises 15 residues. Germline CDR1 is MNHEY and CDR2 is SVGAGI.

The chain has TRBV11-2 and TRBJ2-1; perhaps D is TRBD1 or TRBD2 (5 bases each). Trimming took 5 bases from V and 4 from J, leaving 15 bases between them. CDR3 size: 15 residues. Per the germline V gene, CDR1 is SGHAT and CDR2 is FQNNGV. The CDR3 loop reads CASSPPGTKYNEQFF. The CDR3 DNA sequence: TGTGCCAGCAGCCCCCCCGGGACCAAATACAATGAGCAGTTCTTC.

This chain uses TRBV6-1 with TRBJ1-1, with D uncertain. Trimming removed 6 bases from V and 1 base from J, with 9 bases in between. The CDR3 sequence is 13 residues long. The germline V gene has CDR1 MNHNS and CDR2 SASEGT. Written as DNA, the CDR3 is TGTGCCAGCAGCAGGACGGCGAACACTGAAGCTTTCTTT. Protein sequence: CASSRTANTEAFF.

V gene TRBV5-1 combines with J gene TRBJ2-3, with D possibly matching TRBD1 (5 bases). Trimming pared 7 bases from V and 0 bases from J, leaving 15 bases between. This CDR3 spans 15 amino acids. Per the germline V gene, CDR1 is SGHRS and CDR2 is YFSETQ. CDR3 DNA sequence: TGCGCCAGCTGGCCAGGGATATCTAGCACAGATACGCAGTATTTT. It specifies CASWPGISSTDTQYF.

The chain has TRBV5-5 and TRBJ2-7; D perhaps matches TRBD2 (6 bases). This CDR3 is built from 15 residues. Germline V gene data show CDR1 as SGHKS and CDR2 as YYEKEE (reference sequence). V lost 3 bases and J lost 0, with 13 bases in between. For the CDR3, the DNA is TGTGCCAGCAGCTCCGGGGCGGGGCTCTCCTACGAGCAGTACTTC. It codes for CASSSGAGLSYEQYF.

CDR3 nucleotides: TGTGCCAGCAGTCGAGGACAGGGCATAGGGTATGGCTACACCTTC. Its translation: CASSRGQGIGYGYTF. The V call is TRBV27, the J call TRBJ1-2; TRBD1 matches 8 bases. Trimming at V came to 5 bases and at J to 5 bases, leaving 10 bases not matched to a gene. This CDR3 comprises 15 residues. Germline V gives CDR1 MNHEY, CDR2 SMNVEV (reference sequence).

This chain uses TRBV5-6 with TRBJ2-5, with D possibly called TRBD1 or TRBD2 (5 bases each). CDR1 is SGHDT, CDR2 YYEEEE, per germline. The CDR3 sequence is 16 residues long. The V end was cut by 4 bases, the J end by 1 base, with 17 bases between. The CDR3 nucleotides read TGTGCCAGCAGCCCGGGACGGCTACTCAGCCAAGAGACCCAGTACTTC. Its protein is CASSPGRLLSQETQYF.